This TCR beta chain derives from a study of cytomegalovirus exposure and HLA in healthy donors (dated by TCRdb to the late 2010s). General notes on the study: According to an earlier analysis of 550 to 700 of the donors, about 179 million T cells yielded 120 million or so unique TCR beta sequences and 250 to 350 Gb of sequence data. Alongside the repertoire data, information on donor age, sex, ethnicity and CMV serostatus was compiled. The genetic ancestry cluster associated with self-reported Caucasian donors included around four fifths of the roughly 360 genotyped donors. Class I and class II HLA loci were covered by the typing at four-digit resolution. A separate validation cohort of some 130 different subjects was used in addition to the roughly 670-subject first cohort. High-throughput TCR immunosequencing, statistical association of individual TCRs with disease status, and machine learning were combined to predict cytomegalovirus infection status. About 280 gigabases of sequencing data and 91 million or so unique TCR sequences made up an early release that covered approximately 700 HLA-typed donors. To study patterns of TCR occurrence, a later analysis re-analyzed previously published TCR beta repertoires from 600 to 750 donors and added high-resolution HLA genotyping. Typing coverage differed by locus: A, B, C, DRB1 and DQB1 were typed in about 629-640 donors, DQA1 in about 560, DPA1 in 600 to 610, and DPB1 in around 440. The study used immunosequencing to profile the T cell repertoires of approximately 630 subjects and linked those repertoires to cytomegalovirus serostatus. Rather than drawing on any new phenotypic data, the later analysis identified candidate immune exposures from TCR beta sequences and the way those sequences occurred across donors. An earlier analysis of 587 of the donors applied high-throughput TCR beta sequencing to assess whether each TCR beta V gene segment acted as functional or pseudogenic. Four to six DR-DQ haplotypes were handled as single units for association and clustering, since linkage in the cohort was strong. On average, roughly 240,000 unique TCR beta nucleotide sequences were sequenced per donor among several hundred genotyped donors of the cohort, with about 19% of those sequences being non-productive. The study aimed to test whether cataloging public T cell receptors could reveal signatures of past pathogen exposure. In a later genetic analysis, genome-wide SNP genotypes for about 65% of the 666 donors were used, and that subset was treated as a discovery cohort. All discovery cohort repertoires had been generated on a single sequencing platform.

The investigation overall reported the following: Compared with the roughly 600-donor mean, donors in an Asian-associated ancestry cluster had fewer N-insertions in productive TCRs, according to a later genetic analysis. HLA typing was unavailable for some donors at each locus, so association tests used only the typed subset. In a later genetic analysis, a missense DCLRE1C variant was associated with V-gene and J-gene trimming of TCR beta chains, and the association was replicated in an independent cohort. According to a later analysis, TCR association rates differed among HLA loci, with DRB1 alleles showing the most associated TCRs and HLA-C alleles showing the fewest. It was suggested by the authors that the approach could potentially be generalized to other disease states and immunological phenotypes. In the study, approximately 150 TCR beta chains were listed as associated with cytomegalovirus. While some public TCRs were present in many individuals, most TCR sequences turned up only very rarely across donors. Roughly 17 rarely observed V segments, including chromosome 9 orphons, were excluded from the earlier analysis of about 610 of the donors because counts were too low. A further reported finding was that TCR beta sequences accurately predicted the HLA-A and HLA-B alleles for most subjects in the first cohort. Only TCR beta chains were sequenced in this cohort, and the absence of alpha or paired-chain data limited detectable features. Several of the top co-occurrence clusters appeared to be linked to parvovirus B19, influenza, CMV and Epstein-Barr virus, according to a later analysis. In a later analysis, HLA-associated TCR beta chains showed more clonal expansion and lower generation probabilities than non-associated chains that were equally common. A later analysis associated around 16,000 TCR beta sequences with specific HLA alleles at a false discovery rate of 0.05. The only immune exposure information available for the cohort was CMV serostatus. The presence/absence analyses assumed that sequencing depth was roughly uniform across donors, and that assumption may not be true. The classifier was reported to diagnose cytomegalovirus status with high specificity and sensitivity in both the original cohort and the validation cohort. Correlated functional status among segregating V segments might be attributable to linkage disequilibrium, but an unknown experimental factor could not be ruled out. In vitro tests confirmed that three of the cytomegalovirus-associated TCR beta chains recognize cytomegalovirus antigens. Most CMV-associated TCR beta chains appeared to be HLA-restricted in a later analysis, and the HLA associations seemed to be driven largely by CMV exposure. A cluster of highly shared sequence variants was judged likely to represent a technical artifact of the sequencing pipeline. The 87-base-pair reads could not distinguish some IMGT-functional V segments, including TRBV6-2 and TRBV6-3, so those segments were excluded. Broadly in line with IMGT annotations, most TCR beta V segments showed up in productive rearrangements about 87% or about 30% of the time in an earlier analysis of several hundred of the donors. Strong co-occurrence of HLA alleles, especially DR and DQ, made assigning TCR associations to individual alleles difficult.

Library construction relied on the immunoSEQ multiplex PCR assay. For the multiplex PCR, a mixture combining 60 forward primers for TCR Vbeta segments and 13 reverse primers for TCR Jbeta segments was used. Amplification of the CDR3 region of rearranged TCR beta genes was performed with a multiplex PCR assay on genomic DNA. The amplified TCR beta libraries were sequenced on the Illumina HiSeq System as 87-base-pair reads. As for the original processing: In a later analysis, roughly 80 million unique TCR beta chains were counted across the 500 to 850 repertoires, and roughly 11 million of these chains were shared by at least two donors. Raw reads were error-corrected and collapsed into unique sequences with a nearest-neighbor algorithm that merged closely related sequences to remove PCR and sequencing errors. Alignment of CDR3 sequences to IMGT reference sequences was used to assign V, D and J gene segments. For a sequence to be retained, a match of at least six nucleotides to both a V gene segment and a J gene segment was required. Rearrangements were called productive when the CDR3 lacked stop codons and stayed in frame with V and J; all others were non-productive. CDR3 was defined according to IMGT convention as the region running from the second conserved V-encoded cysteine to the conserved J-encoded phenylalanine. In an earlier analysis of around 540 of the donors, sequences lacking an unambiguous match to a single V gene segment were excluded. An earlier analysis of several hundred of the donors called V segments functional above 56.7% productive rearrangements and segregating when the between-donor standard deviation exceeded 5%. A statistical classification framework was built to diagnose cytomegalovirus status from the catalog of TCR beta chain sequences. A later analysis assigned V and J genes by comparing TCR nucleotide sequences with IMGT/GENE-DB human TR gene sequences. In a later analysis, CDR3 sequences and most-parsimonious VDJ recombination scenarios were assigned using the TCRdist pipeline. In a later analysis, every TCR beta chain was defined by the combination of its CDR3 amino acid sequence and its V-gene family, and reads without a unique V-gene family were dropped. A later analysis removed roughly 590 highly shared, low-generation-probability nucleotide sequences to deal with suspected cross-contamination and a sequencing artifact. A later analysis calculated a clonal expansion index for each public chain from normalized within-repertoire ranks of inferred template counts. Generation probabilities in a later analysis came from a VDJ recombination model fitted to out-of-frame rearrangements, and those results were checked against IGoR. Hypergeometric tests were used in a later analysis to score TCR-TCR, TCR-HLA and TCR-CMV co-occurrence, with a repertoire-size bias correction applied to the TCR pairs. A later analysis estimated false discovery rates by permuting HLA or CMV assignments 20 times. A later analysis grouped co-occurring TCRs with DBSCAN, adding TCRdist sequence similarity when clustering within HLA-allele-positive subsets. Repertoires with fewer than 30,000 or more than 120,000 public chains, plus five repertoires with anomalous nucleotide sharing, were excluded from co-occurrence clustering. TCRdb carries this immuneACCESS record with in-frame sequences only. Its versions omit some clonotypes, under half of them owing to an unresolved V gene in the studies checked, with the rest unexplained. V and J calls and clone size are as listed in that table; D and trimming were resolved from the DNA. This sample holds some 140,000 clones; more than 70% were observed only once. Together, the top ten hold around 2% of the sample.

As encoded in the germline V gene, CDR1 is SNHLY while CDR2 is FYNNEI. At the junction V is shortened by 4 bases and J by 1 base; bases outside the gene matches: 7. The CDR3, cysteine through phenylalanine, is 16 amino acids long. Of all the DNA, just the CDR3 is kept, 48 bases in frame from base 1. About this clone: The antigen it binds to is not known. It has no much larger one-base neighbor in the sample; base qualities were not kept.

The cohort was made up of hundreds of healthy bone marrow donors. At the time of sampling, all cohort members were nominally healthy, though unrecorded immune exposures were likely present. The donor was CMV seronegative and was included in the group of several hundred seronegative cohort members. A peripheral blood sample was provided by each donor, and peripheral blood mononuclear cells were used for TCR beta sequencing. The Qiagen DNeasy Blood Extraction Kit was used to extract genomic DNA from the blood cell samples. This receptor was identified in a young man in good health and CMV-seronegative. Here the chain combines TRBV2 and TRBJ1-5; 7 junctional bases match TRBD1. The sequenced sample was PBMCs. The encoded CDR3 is CASSGEGARSNQPQHF. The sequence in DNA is TGTGCCAGCAGTGGCGAGGGGGCCAGAAGCAATCAGCCCCAGCATTTT.